This T cell receptor beta chain was identified during a study of blood T cell repertoires in COVID-19. Overall study: COVID-19 samples collected from the United States, Italy and Spain covered acute and convalescent phases. Nucleic acid was either cDNA or gDNA, and it came from T cells, B-cell-depleted T cells, or PBMCs.

Germline CDR1 and CDR2: SGHNT and YYREEE (reference sequence). Trimming took 0 bases from V and 5 from J; bases not matched to a gene: 8. The CDR3 sequence is 17 residues long. In the original processing: Estimation of nucleated cell counts was performed using reference gene primer amplification. Some clones are missing from TCRdb's copy, which holds only in-frame ones; the method was immunoSEQ multiplex PCR. That table furnishes V, J and clone size, whereas the DNA furnished D and trimming. This sample has some 90,000 clones, with about nine tenths found just once. Sequenced input: peripheral blood. This chain uses TRBV5-4 with TRBJ2-3; 11 bases map to TRBD2. The clonotype comes from a man aged 45-60 years with acute or convalescent COVID-19. CDR3 sequence: CASSLALAGGGKDTQYF. CDR3 sequence (DNA): TGTGCCAGCAGCTTGGCTCTAGCGGGGGGCGGTAAAGATACGCAGTATTTT.